This T cell receptor beta chain originates from a study of blood T cell repertoires in COVID-19. V was clipped by 0 bases and J by 10 bases, with 10 bases between them. Germline lookup yields CDR1 SGHRS and CDR2 YFSETQ. This CDR3 comprises 13 residues. Assay used: immunoSEQ multiplex PCR; TCRdb lists only in-frame clones, some missing. This table holds under 450,000 clones, about 87% found once. This clone is a singleton in its sample. This receptor was taken from a woman aged 45-65 years with COVID-19, enrolled during active disease. The chain is built from TRBV5-1 and TRBJ1-4; TRBD1 is a possible D gene (5 bases). Source material: peripheral blood. The CDR3 region is CASSLENDRKLFF. The CDR3 DNA reads TGCGCCAGCAGCTTGGAAAACGACAGAAAACTGTTTTTT.